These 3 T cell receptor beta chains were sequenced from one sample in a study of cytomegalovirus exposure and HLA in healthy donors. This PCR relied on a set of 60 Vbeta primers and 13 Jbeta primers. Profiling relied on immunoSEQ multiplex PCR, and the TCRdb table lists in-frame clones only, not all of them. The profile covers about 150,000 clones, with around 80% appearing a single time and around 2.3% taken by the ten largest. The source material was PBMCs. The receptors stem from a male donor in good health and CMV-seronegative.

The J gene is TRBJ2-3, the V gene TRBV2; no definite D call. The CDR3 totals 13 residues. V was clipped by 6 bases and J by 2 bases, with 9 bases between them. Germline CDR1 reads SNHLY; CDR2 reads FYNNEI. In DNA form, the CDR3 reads TGTGCCAGCAGGGGCCCGAACACAGATACGCAGTATTTT. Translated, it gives CASRGPNTDTQYF.

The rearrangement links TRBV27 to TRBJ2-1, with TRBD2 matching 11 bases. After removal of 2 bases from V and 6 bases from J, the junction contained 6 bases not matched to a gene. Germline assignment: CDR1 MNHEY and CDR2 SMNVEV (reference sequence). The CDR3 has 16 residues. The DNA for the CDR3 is TGTGCCAGCAGTTTAAGGGTAGCGGGGGGGGTCAATGAGCAGTTCTTC. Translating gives CASSLRVAGGVNEQFF.

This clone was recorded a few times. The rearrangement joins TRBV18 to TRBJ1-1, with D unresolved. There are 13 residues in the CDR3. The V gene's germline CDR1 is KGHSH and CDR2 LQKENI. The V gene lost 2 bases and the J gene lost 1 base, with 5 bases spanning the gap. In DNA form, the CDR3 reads TGTGCCAGCTCACCAGGCCCGAACACTGAAGCTTTCTTT. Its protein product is CASSPGPNTEAFF.